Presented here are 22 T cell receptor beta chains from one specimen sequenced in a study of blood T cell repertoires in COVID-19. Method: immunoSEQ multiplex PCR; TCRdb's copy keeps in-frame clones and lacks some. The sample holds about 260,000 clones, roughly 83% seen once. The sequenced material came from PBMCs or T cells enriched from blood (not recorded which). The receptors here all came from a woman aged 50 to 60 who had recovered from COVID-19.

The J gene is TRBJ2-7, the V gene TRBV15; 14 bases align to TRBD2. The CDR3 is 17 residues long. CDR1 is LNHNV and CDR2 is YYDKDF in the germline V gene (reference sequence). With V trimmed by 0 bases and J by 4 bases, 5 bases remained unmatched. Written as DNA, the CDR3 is TGTGCCACCAGCAGAGATGTGGGGACTAGCGGGAGTTACGAGCAGTACTTC. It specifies CATSRDVGTSGSYEQYF. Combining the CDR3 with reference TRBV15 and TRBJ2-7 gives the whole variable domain DAMVIQNPRYQVTQFGKPVTLSCSQTLNHNVMYWYQQKSSQAPKLLFHYYDKDFNNEADTPDNFQSRRPNTSFCFLDIRSPGLGDTAMYLCATSRDVGTSGSYEQYFGPGTRLTVT.

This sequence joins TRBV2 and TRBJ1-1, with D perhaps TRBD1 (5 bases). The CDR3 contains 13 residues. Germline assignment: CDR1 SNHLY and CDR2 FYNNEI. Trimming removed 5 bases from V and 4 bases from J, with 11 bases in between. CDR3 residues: CASSLDTVTEAFF. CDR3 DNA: TGTGCCAGCAGTCTGGACACAGTCACTGAAGCTTTCTTT.

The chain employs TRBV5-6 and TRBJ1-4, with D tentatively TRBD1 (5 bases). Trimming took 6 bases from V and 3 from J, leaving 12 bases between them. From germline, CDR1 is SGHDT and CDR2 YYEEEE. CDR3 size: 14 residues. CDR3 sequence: CASNNRGANEKLFF. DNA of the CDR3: TGTGCCAGCAACAACCGGGGGGCTAATGAAAAACTGTTTTTT.

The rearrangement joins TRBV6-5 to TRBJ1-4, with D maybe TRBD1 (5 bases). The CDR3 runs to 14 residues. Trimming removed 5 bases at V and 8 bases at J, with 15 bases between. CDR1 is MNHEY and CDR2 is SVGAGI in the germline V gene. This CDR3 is CASSRRGRWEKLFF. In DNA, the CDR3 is TGTGCCAGCAGTCGACGGGGGAGGTGGGAAAAACTGTTTTTT.

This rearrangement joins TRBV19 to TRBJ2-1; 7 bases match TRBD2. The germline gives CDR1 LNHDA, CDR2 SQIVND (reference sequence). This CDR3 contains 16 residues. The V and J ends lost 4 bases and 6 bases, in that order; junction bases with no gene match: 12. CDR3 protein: CASSSLAAKGANEQFF. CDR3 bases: TGTGCCAGTAGTAGTCTAGCGGCGAAAGGTGCCAATGAGCAGTTCTTC.

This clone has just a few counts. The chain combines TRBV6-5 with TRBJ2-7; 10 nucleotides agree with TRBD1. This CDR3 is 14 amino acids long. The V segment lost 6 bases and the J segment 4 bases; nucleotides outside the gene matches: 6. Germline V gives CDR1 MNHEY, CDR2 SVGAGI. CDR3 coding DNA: TGTGCCAGCAGATCCGGACAGGGGGATTACGAGCAGTACTTC. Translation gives CASRSGQGDYEQYF.

CDR3 protein: CAWRGQGLGEQFF. In DNA form, the CDR3 reads TGTGCCTGGAGGGGACAGGGGCTGGGTGAGCAGTTCTTC. This rearrangement joins TRBV30 to TRBJ2-1, with 10 bases aligning to TRBD1. V dropped 3 bases and J dropped 9; count of bases not matched to a gene: 5. This CDR3 comprises 13 residues. CDR1 and CDR2 (germline): GTSNPN, SVGIG (reference sequence).

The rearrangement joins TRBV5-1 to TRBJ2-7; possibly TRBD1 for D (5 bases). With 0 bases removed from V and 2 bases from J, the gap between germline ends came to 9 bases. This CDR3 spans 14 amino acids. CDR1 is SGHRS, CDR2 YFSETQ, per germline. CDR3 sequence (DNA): TGCGCCAGCAGCTTGGTCACAGGTCCCTACGAGCAGTACTTC. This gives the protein CASSLVTGPYEQYF.

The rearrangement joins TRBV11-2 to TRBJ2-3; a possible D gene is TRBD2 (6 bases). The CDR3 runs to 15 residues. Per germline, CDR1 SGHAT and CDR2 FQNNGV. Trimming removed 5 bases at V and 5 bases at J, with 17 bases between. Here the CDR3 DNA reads TGTGCCAGCAGCCCGATGTCGGGAGCCAGAGATACGCAGTATTTT. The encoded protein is CASSPMSGARDTQYF. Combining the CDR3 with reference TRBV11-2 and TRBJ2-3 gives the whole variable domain EAGVAQSPRYKIIEKRQSVAFWCNPISGHATLYWYQQILGQGPKLLIQFQNNGVVDDSQLPKDRFSAERLKGVDSTLKIQPAKLEDSAVYLCASSPMSGARDTQYFGPGTRLTVL.

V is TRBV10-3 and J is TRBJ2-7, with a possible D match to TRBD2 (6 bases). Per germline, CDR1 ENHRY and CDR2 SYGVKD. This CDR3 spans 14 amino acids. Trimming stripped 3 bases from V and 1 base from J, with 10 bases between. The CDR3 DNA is TGTGCCATCAGTGATTCCGGGGGTTCCTACGAGCAGTACTTC. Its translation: CAISDSGGSYEQYF.

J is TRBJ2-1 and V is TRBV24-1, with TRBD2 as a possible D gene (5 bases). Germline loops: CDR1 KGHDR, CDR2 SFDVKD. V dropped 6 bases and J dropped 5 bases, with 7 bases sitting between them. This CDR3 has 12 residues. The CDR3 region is CATSYGDNEQFF. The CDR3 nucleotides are TGTGCCACCAGTTACGGGGACAATGAGCAGTTCTTC.

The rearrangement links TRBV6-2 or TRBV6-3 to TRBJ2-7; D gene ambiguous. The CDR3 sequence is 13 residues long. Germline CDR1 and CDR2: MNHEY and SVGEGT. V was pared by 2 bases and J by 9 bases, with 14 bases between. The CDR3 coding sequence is TGTGCCAGCAGTTACGGTGGTGCTAAGCGGCAGTACTTC. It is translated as CASSYGGAKRQYF.

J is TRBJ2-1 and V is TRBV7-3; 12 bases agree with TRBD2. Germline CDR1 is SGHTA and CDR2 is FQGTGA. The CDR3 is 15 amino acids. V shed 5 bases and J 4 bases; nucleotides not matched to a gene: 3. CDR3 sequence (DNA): TGTGCCAGCAGCCTACTAGCGGGGGGTTACAATGAGCAGTTCTTC. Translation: CASSLLAGGYNEQFF.

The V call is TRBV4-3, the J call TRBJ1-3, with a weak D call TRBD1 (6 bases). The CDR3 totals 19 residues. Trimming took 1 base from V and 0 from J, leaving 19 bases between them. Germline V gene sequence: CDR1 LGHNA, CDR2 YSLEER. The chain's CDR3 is CASSQGGPRGTSSGNTIYF. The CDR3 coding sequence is TGCGCCAGCAGCCAAGGTGGCCCTAGAGGGACAAGCTCTGGAAACACCATATATTTT.

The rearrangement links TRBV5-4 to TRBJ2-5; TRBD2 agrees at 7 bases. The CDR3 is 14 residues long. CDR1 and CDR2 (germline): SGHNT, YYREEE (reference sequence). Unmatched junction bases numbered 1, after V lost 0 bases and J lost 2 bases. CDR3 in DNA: TGTGCCAGCAGCTTGGGGGGGGGACAAGAGACCCAGTACTTC. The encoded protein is CASSLGGGQETQYF.

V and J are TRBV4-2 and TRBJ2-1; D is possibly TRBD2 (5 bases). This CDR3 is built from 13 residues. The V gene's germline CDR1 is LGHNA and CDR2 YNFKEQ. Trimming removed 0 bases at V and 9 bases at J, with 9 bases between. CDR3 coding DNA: TGTGCCAGCAGCCAAGAAGGTGGAGGTGAGCAGTTCTTC. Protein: CASSQEGGGEQFF.

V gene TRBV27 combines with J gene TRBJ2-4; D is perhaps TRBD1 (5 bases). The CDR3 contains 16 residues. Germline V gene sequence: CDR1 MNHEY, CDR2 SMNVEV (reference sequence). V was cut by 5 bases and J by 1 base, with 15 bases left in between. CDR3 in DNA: TGTGCCAGCAGTCGACTCCTAAGGGGTGCCAAAAACATTCAGTACTTC. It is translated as CASSRLLRGAKNIQYF.

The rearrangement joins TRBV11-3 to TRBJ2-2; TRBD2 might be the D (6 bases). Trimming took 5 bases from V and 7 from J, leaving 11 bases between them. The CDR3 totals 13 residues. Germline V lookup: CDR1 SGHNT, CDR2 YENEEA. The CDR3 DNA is TGTGCCAGCAGCCCGGCGCGGGGCGGGGAGCTGTTTTTT. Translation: CASSPARGGELFF.

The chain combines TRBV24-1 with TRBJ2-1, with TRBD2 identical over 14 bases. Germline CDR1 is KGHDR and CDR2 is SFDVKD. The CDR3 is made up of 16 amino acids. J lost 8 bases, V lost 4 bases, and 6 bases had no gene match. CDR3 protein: CATSDQTSGRAYEQFF. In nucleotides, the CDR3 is TGTGCCACCAGTGACCAGACTAGCGGGAGGGCCTATGAGCAGTTCTTC.

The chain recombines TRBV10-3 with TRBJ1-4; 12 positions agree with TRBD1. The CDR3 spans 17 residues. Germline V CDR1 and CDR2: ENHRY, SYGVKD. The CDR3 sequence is CACRKGTGGDDVEKLFF. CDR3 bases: TGTGCTTGTAGGAAAGGGACAGGGGGCGATGATGTTGAAAAACTGTTTTTT.

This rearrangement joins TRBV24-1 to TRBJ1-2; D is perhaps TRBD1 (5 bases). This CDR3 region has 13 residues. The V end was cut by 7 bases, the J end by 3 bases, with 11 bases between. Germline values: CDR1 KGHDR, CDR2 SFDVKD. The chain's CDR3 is CATRPGGDYGYTF. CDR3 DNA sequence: TGTGCCACCAGGCCGGGGGGAGACTATGGCTACACCTTC.

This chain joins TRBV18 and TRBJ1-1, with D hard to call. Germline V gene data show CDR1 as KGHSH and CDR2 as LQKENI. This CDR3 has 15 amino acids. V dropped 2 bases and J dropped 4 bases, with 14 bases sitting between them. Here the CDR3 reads CASSPVPELSTEAFF. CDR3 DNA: TGTGCCAGCTCACCAGTACCGGAGTTAAGCACTGAAGCTTTCTTT.